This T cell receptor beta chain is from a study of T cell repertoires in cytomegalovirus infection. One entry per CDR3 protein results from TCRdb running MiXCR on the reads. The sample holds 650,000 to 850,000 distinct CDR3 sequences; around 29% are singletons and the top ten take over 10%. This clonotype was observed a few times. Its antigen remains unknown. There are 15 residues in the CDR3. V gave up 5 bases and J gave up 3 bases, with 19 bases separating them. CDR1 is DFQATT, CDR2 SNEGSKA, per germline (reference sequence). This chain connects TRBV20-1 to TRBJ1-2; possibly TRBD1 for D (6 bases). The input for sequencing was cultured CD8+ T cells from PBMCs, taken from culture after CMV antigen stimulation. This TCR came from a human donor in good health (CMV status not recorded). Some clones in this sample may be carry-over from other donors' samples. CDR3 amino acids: CSAFGTFGRDYGYTF. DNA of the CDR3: TGCAGTGCTTTTGGGACATTCGGGCGCGACTATGGCTACACCTTC.